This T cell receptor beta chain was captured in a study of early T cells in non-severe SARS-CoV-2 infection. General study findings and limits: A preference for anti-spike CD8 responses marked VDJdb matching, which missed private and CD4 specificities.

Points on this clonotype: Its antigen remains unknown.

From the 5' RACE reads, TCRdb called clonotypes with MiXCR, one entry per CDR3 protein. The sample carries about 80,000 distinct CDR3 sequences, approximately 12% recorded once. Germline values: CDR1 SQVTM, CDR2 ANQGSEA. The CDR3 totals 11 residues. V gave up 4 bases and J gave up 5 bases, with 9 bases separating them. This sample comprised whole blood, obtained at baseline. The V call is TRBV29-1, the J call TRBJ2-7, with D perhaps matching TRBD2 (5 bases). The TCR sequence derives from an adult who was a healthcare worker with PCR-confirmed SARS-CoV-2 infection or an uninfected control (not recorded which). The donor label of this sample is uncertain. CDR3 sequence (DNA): TGCAGCGTTGTTACCGGGGACGAGCAGTACTTC. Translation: CSVVTGDEQYF.